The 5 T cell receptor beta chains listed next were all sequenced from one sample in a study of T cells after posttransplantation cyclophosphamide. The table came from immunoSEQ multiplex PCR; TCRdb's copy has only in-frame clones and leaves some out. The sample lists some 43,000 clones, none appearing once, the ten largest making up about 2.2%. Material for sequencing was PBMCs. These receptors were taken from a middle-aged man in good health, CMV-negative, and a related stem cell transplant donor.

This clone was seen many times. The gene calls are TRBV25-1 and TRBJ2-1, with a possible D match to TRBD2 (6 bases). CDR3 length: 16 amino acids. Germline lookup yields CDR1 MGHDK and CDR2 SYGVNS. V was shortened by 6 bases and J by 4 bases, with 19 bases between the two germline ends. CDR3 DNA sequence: TGTGCCAGCAGCCAAGAGGTTGGACTAACTTACAATGAGCAGTTCTTC. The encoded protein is CASSQEVGLTYNEQFF.

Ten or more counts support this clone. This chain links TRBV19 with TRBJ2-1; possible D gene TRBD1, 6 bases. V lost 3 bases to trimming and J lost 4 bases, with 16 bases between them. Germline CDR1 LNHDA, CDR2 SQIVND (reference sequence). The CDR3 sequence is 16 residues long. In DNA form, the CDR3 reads TGTGCCAGTAGTATCGCCGGGGACACACCATACAATGAGCAGTTCTTC. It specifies CASSIAGDTPYNEQFF.

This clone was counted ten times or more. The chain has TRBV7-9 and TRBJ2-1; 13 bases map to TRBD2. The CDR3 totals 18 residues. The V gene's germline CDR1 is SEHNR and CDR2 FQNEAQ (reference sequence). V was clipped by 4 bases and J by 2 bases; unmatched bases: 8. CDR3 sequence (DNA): TGTGCCAGCAGCTCGGCGAAGGGACTAGCGGGGACCTACAATGAGCAGTTCTTC. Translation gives CASSSAKGLAGTYNEQFF. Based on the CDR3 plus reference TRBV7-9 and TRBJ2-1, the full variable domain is DTGVSQNPRHKITKRGQNVTFRCDPISEHNRLYWYRQTLGQGPEFLTYFQNEAQLEKSRLLSDRFSAERPKGSFSTLEIQRTEQGDSAMYLCASSSAKGLAGTYNEQFFGPGTRLTVL.

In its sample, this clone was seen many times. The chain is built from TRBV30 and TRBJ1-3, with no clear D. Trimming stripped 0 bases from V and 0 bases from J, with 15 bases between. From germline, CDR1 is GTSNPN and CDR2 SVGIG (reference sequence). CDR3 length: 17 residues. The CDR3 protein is CAWSVGGRPYSGNTIYF. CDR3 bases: TGTGCCTGGAGTGTGGGAGGCAGGCCTTACTCTGGAAACACCATATATTTT.

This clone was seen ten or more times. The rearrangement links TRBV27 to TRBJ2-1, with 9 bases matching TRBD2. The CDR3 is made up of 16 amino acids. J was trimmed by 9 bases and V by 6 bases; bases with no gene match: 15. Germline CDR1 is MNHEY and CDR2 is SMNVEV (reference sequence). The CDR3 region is CASSDSGGGAGGEQFF. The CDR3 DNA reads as TGTGCCAGCAGCGACTCGGGCGGGGGGGCTGGCGGTGAGCAGTTCTTC.